Listed below are T cell receptor beta chains from one sample, sequenced in a study of blood T cell repertoires in COVID-19. Libraries were prepared by immunoSEQ multiplex PCR; TCRdb keeps only in-frame clonotypes and omits some of them. Here the sample spans around 160,000 clones, roughly nine tenths being singletons. Sequenced input: peripheral blood. These receptor sequences come from a man aged 18-30 years with COVID-19, enrolled during active disease. The CDR3 runs from the conserved cysteine through the conserved F or W.

V,CDR3
TRBV5-5,CASTAGRDEQFF
TRBV5-1,CASSLGDRFQETQYF
TRBV28,CASSLFTPGVNEKLLF
TRBV5-1,CASSSSSGFYEQYF
TRBV12-3/TRBV12-4,CATSGNPSYEQYF
TRBV6-4,CASSDSGYTDTQYF
TRBV15,CATSRERTASNQPQHF
TRBV29-1,CSVIKQGMNTEAFF
TRBV7-8,CASSMRQGVSYGYTF
TRBV15,CATSRPDREGNQPQHF
TRBV5-1,CASSLVGEEPQHF
TRBV6-2/TRBV6-3,CASSYVYRGDVLTF
TRBV27,CASSLYRTSGPRYEQYF
TRBV6-6,CASSYTYDRTGELFF
TRBV27,CASSPRGLYEQYF
TRBV10-3,CAINSDRTANIQYF
TRBV4-2,CASSREGTGNSYEQYF
TRBV24-1,CATSEVAKNTGELFF
TRBV28,CASSFGWRETQYF
TRBV9,CASSVGGQLTDTQYF
TRBV28,CASSLTGRSTGELFF
TRBV5-1,CASSLSTHYNEQFF
TRBV5-6,CASSTSQGAISYEQYF
TRBV7-2,CASSVRQGFNTEAFF
TRBV5-8,CASSPRAGGGYEQYF
TRBV28,CASSPASSGNTIYF
TRBV10-3,CAISESTLGGVEQYF
TRBV19,CASSPGGAGYEQYF
TRBV19,CASSIWREGRNEQFF
TRBV19,CASSSGTGGLLEQFF
TRBV13,CASSLDLGQGDTEAFF
TRBV6-6,CASSYPQGATDYEQYF
TRBV9,CASSPAGAQPQHF
TRBV4-1,CASSLSGRTIQETQYF
TRBV18,CASSQARDEQYF
TRBV28,CAVQGDSGYTF
TRBV11-2,CASSLGAWKYEQYF
TRBV27,CASSRPGQGFQYF
TRBV25-1,CASSRGLNTEAFF
TRBV27,CASSLSRPSGNEQFF
TRBV28,CAIQPTGKLSGTEAFF
TRBV27,CASSWRPQGTQYF
TRBV6-2/TRBV6-3,CASSYHRQTAYNEQFF
TRBV30,CAWLGTDNSPLHF
TRBV2,CAPGGRADNEQFF
TRBV6-6,CASSYSWQGSGNTIYF
TRBV19,CASSISGLPLREQFF
TRBV19,CASRSTGTSTEAFF
TRBV6-2/TRBV6-3,CASSPAGGYEQFF
TRBV27,CASSPIAASQGYEQYF
TRBV7-6,CASSLEASGSWNIQYF
TRBV7-2,CASSGLGMRELRGTGELFF
TRBV2,CASRPGTSGSYNEQFF
TRBV7-2,CASSFSGRFTDTQYF
TRBV28,CASSSGDYSNQPQHF
TRBV27,CASSSLGDEQFF